The 30 T cell receptor beta chains listed next were all sequenced from one sample in a study of T-cell memory formation after mild COVID-19 (dated by TCRdb to about 2021). The library was produced with 5' RACE. The sequencer listed for this sample is Illumina NovaSeq 6000. TCRdb redid the processing of the public reads, applying fastp at Q25 and MiXCR, and retained in-frame beta chains. Every entry covers one CDR3 protein and lists the most common genes and DNA from its rows. This sample gives over 500,000 distinct CDR3 sequences in total; 17% of them show up just once. Approximately 8.1% of the sample belongs to the ten largest clones. Sequencing was carried out using PBMCs or a T cell subset sorted from them (not recorded which). These receptors came from an adult woman who had mild COVID-19 (a few samples of this study predate the infection). The sample titles of this study are shuffled in the database, so cell type and time point are left out; the donor was told from shared clones.

The CDR3 sequence: CSGSPALAKNIQYF. The DNA for the CDR3 is TGCAGTGGGTCGCCAGCCCTAGCCAAAAACATTCAGTACTTC. The J gene is TRBJ2-4, the V gene TRBV20-1; D uncertain. V was clipped by 7 bases and J by 0 bases, with 13 bases between them. Germline CDR1 and CDR2: DFQATT and SNEGSKA (reference sequence). CDR3 length: 14 amino acids.

This clonotype was seen more than once but under ten times. The V gene is TRBV5-1, the J gene TRBJ1-1; 7 bases line up with TRBD1. V lost 2 bases and J lost 1; bases outside the gene matches: 5. In germline, CDR1 is SGHRS, CDR2 YFSETQ. The CDR3 consists of 15 residues. CDR3 sequence reads: CASSLPEGANTEAFF. The CDR3 nucleotides are TGCGCCAGCAGCTTACCCGAGGGGGCGAACACTGAAGCTTTCTTT.

This clonotype was seen a handful of times. The chain combines TRBV20-1 with TRBJ1-2; D is uncertain. The length of the CDR3 is 15 residues. V dropped 0 bases and J dropped 3 bases, with 14 bases sitting between them. Germline loops: CDR1 DFQATT, CDR2 SNEGSKA (reference sequence). The CDR3 is CSARDRQRAHYGYTF. CDR3 nucleotide sequence: TGCAGTGCTAGAGATCGTCAGCGAGCTCACTATGGCTACACCTTC.

This clonotype has more than one count but fewer than ten. V gene TRBV13 combines with J gene TRBJ2-2; tentative D call: TRBD1 (6 bases). The CDR3 has 14 amino acids. V gave up 5 bases and J gave up 5 bases, with 12 bases separating them. The germline V gene encodes CDR1 PRHDT and CDR2 FYEKMQ (reference sequence). CDR3 loop: CASSLRTGTGELFF. The CDR3 DNA is TGTGCCAGCAGCCTACGAACAGGGACCGGGGAGCTGTTTTTT.

The sample holds a few counts of this clonotype. The chain recombines TRBV4-2 with TRBJ2-5; possibly TRBD1 for D (6 bases). Looked up from germline, CDR1 is LGHNA and CDR2 is YNFKEQ. The CDR3 spans 13 residues. V shed 1 base and J shed 5 bases, with 8 bases lying between them. The CDR3 DNA follows: TGTGCCAGCAGCCAAGCTACAGGGGAGACCCAGTACTTC. Its translation is CASSQATGETQYF.

V usage is TRBV4-2 and J usage is TRBJ1-1; D is unresolved. Germline CDR1 LGHNA, CDR2 YNFKEQ. V dropped 0 bases and J dropped 3 bases, with 8 bases sitting between them. The CDR3 runs 14 residues. CDR3 sequence reads: CASSQDRRDTEAFF. The CDR3 region has the DNA TGTGCCAGCAGCCAAGATAGAAGGGACACTGAAGCTTTCTTT.

This clonotype showed up just a few times. This chain links TRBV4-2 with TRBJ1-4; TRBD1 is a possible D gene (5 bases). Trimming left V 0 bases short and J 10 bases short, with 21 bases between. Germline loops: CDR1 LGHNA, CDR2 YNFKEQ. There are 17 residues in the CDR3. The CDR3 is CASSQEIGTERGGKLFF. The CDR3 nucleotides are TGTGCCAGCAGCCAAGAGATAGGAACAGAGAGGGGTGGAAAACTGTTTTTT.

This clonotype turned up a few times. This chain connects TRBV6-1 to TRBJ1-5; D is perhaps TRBD1 (5 bases). This CDR3 has 15 amino acids. Germline V gene data show CDR1 as MNHNS and CDR2 as SASEGT. Trimming cost V 6 bases and J 1 base, with 13 bases left between them. In DNA, the CDR3 is TGTGCCAGCAGACCCGGGAGACAGAGCAATCAGCCCCAGCATTTT. Its translation: CASRPGRQSNQPQHF.

There are a few counts of this clonotype. The chain has TRBV20-1 and TRBJ1-2; D call uncertain. Germline lookup yields CDR1 DFQATT and CDR2 SNEGSKA (reference sequence). The V gene lost 1 base and the J gene lost 0 bases, with 9 bases spanning the gap. This CDR3 has 14 residues. CDR3: CSARAGAANYGYTF. CDR3 DNA sequence: TGCAGTGCTAGAGCCGGCGCGGCTAACTATGGCTACACCTTC.

This clonotype was recorded a few times. This chain connects TRBV4-1 to TRBJ2-2; D may match TRBD1 or TRBD2 (5 bases each). CDR3 size: 17 residues. Trimming pared 1 base from V and 2 bases from J, leaving 14 bases between. Germline V gives CDR1 MGHRA, CDR2 YSYEKL. This CDR3 is CASSQVAGRGNTGELFF. In nucleotides, the CDR3 is TGCGCCAGCAGCCAAGTTGCAGGTCGGGGCAACACCGGGGAGCTGTTTTTT.

J is TRBJ2-2 and V is TRBV5-5; TRBD2 agrees at 7 bases. The CDR3 covers 15 residues. V trimming: 4 bases; J trimming: 1 base; junction bases outside the gene matches: 4. Germline lookup yields CDR1 SGHKS and CDR2 YYEKEE (reference sequence). In DNA form, the CDR3 reads TGTGCCAGCAGCCGGGGGGATATGAACACCGGGGAGCTGTTTTTT. Translating it yields CASSRGDMNTGELFF.

This clonotype was picked up many times. This chain links TRBV24-1 with TRBJ2-5; the match to TRBD1 covers 8 bases. Germline V gene sequence: CDR1 KGHDR, CDR2 SFDVKD. J gave up 1 base and V 5 bases, and 5 bases lay outside the gene matches. The CDR3 is 15 amino acids. CDR3 loop: CATSASGQAQETQYF. The CDR3 DNA sequence: TGTGCCACCAGTGCCTCGGGACAGGCCCAAGAGACCCAGTACTTC.

This clonotype was detected a few times. V usage is TRBV18 and J usage is TRBJ1-5, with D unresolved. CDR1 is KGHSH, CDR2 LQKENI, per germline. The CDR3 has 16 residues. Trimming left V 2 bases short and J 1 base short, with 12 bases between. CDR3 nucleotides: TGTGCCAGCTCACCATCGGGATCGTCGAGCAATCAGCCCCAGCATTTT. Translated: CASSPSGSSSNQPQHF.

In its sample, this clonotype was seen a few times. The chain recombines TRBV20-1 with TRBJ2-5; perhaps TRBD2 as D (5 bases). V gave up 1 base and J gave up 2 bases, with 8 bases separating them. There are 13 residues in the CDR3. Germline loops: CDR1 DFQATT, CDR2 SNEGSKA (reference sequence). The CDR3, as DNA: TGCAGTGCTAGAGGTGGACTGCAAGAGACCCAGTACTTC. It codes for CSARGGLQETQYF.

On this clonotype: With a much larger clone just one base away, this may be a read error. This rearrangement joins TRBV6-5 to TRBJ2-4; D gene uncertain. Germline V gene data show CDR1 as MNHEY and CDR2 as SVGAGI. This CDR3 has 14 amino acids. The chain's CDR3 is CASSYSPAKDIQYF. The DNA of the CDR3 is TGTGCCAGCAGTTACTCGCCAGCCAAAGACATTCAGTACTTC.

There are a few counts of this clonotype. The rearrangement links TRBV6-5 to TRBJ2-1, with 9 bases that match TRBD2. Germline V lookup: CDR1 MNHEY, CDR2 SVGAGI. This CDR3 spans 14 amino acids. Trimming took 6 bases from V and 8 from J; bases not matched to a gene: 8. CDR3 sequence: CASRFSGGSHEQFF. As DNA, the CDR3 is TGTGCCAGCAGGTTTAGCGGGGGTTCACATGAGCAGTTCTTC.

V usage is TRBV5-1 and J usage is TRBJ2-3; TRBD2 aligns across 12 bases. V was clipped by 4 bases and J by 4 bases; unmatched bases: 7. Germline lookup yields CDR1 SGHRS and CDR2 YFSETQ. The CDR3 consists of 16 residues. CDR3 loop: CASSLELAGGPDTQYF. In DNA form, the CDR3 reads TGCGCCAGCAGCCTCGAGCTAGCGGGGGGGCCAGATACGCAGTATTTT. Based on the CDR3 plus reference TRBV5-1 and TRBJ2-3, the full variable domain is KAGVTQTPRYLIKTRGQQVTLSCSPISGHRSVSWYQQTPGQGLQFLFEYFSETQRNKGNFPGRFSGRQFSNSRSEMNVSTLELGDSALYLCASSLELAGGPDTQYFGPGTRLTVL.

This clonotype has at least ten counts. The V gene is TRBV24-1, the J gene TRBJ2-1; a weak D match, TRBD2 (5 bases). This CDR3 has 16 amino acids. The germline V gene encodes CDR1 KGHDR and CDR2 SFDVKD. Trimming removed 1 base from V and 6 bases from J, with 15 bases in between. CDR3 protein: CATSDFDGKRANEQFF. The CDR3 coding sequence is TGTGCCACCAGTGATTTCGACGGCAAGAGGGCCAATGAGCAGTTCTTC.

This clonotype was counted between two and nine times. The V and J genes are TRBV7-9 and TRBJ2-2, with 9 nucleotides matching TRBD1. Trimming at V came to 2 bases and at J to 2 bases, leaving 9 bases not matched to a gene. The CDR3 is 18 amino acids. The V gene's germline CDR1 is SEHNR and CDR2 FQNEAQ (reference sequence). The CDR3 loop reads CASSLLFVGQGNTGELFF. DNA for the CDR3: TGTGCCAGCAGCTTATTGTTTGTGGGACAGGGAAACACCGGGGAGCTGTTTTTT. Full variable domain (remainder filled in from reference TRBV7-9 and TRBJ2-2): DTGVSQNPRHKITKRGQNVTFRCDPISEHNRLYWYRQTLGQGPEFLTYFQNEAQLEKSRLLSDRFSAERPKGSFSTLEIQRTEQGDSAMYLCASSLLFVGQGNTGELFFGEGSRLTVL.

The sample holds a few counts of this clonotype. The chain combines TRBV6-1 with TRBJ2-7; possibly TRBD1 or TRBD2 for D (5 bases each). Trimming left V 6 bases short and J 5 bases short, with 14 bases between. The CDR3 runs to 13 residues. Germline CDR1 MNHNS, CDR2 SASEGT. In nucleotides, the CDR3 is TGTGCCAGCAGCGTAGGGTGGGACCACGAGCAGTACTTC. Translation gives CASSVGWDHEQYF.

This clonotype has a handful of counts. CDR3 DNA sequence: TGCGCCAGCAGCTTGGCCTCAGGGGACGGAAACACCATATATTTT. It yields the protein CASSLASGDGNTIYF. This chain uses TRBV5-1 with TRBJ1-3, with D perhaps TRBD1 (6 bases). The germline CDR1 and CDR2 sequences are SGHRS and YFSETQ. The V gene lost 0 bases and the J gene lost 4 bases, with 11 bases spanning the gap. This CDR3 has 15 amino acids.

This clonotype has just a few counts. The V gene is TRBV5-1, the J gene TRBJ2-5; the D is unclear. V lost 2 bases to trimming and J lost 2 bases, with 7 bases between them. The length of the CDR3 is 13 residues. Germline V gives CDR1 SGHRS, CDR2 YFSETQ. The CDR3, as DNA: TGCGCCAGCAGCTTAGACGGTCAAGAGACCCAGTACTTC. The encoded protein is CASSLDGQETQYF.

The V gene is TRBV6-5, the J gene TRBJ2-5; tentative D call: TRBD2 (5 bases). Germline V gives CDR1 MNHEY, CDR2 SVGAGI. V was pared by 7 bases and J by 5 bases, with 17 bases between. The CDR3 runs 14 residues. Here the CDR3 DNA reads TGTGCCAGCACCAGCCCGGACTTCAGGGAGACCCAGTACTTC. Amino acid sequence: CASTSPDFRETQYF.

This clonotype was detected only a few times. The rearrangement links TRBV4-1 to TRBJ2-2; D unresolved. This CDR3 comprises 16 residues. The germline V gene encodes CDR1 MGHRA and CDR2 YSYEKL. V was trimmed by 2 bases and J by 1 base, leaving 11 bases between them. The CDR3 DNA reads as TGCGCCAGCAGCCAACCTGGACGGCTGAACACCGGGGAGCTGTTTTTT. Protein sequence: CASSQPGRLNTGELFF.

The chain links TRBV9 to TRBJ1-1, with D maybe TRBD1 (5 bases). V was trimmed by 2 bases and J by 5 bases, leaving 13 bases between them. The CDR3 length is 14 residues. Germline CDR1 reads SGDLS; CDR2 reads YYNGEE. The CDR3 spells CASSVTGRGTEAFF. The CDR3 DNA reads as TGTGCCAGCAGCGTCACGGGGCGCGGTACTGAAGCTTTCTTT.

There are a few counts of this clonotype. The chain employs TRBV4-1 and TRBJ1-2; 8 positions agree with TRBD1. With V trimmed by 0 bases and J by 3 bases, 3 bases remained unmatched. The germline gives CDR1 MGHRA, CDR2 YSYEKL. This CDR3 comprises 15 residues. CDR3: CASSQDRQGYYGYTF. As DNA, the CDR3 is TGCGCCAGCAGCCAAGATAGACAGGGGTACTATGGCTACACCTTC.

This clonotype was seen a few times. The CDR3 DNA reads TGTGCCAGCAGCCCAGACCGGTCCCGATTCTACGAGCAGTACTTC. Amino acids: CASSPDRSRFYEQYF. V and J are TRBV12-3 or TRBV12-4 and TRBJ2-7, with D uncertain. Deletions cut 6 bases from V and 3 bases from J, with 18 bases between. There are 15 residues in the CDR3.

CDR3 sequence (DNA): TGTGCCAGCGGGACAGCCTCCGGGGAGCTGTTTTTT. Its protein product is CASGTASGELFF. The gene calls are TRBV27 and TRBJ2-2, with 7 bases aligning to TRBD1. The CDR3 has 12 residues. Losses at the gene ends were 8 bases for V and 6 bases for J; bases not matched to a gene: 3. CDR1 and CDR2 from the germline V gene are MNHEY and SMNVEV (reference sequence).

This clonotype was seen a few times. In DNA, the CDR3 is TGTGCCATCAGGGGTAAGGTGAACACTGAAGCTTTCTTT. Residues: CAIRGKVNTEAFF. This rearrangement joins TRBV10-3 to TRBJ1-1; no definite D call. Germline CDR1 and CDR2: ENHRY and SYGVKD. This CDR3 contains 13 residues. The V end lost 6 bases, the J end lost 0 bases, and 8 bases lay between the germline ends.

V and J are TRBV20-1 and TRBJ2-7, with D perhaps matching TRBD1 (6 bases). Germline lookup yields CDR1 DFQATT and CDR2 SNEGSKA (reference sequence). This CDR3 has 16 amino acids. V was trimmed by 0 bases and J by 3 bases, leaving 18 bases between them. CDR3 sequence (DNA): TGCAGTGCTAGAGATCAGGGTTCTGGGACACTCTACGAGCAGTACTTC. Translating it yields CSARDQGSGTLYEQYF.